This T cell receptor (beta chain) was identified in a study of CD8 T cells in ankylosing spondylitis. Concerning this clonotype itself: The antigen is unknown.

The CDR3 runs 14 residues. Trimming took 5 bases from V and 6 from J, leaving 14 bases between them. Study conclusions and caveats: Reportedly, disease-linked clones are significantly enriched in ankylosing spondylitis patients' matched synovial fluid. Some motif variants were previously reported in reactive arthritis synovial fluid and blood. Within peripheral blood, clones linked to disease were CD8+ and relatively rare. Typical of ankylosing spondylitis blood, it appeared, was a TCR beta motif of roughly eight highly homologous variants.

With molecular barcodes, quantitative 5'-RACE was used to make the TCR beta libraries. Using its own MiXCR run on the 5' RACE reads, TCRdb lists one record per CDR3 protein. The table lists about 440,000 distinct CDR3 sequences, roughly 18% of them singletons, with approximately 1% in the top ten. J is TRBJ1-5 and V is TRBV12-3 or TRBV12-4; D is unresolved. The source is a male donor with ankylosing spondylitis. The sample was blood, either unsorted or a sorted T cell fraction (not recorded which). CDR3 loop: CASSRDNIGQPQHF. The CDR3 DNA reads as TGTGCCAGCAGTCGCGACAATATTGGTCAGCCCCAGCATTTT.